A single sample is the source of the 20 T cell receptor beta chains below, sequenced in a study of shared clonotypes between healthy human individuals. Sequencing used immunoSEQ multiplex PCR; TCRdb keeps in-frame clones, though not all of them. Seen here are about a million clones, 60% to 85% observed once, and the top ten hold approximately 0.95%. Sequencing was carried out using memory CD4+ T cells from PBMCs. Noted subset: CD45RA-negative fraction. The receptors originated from a man aged 18 to 30 in good health. Some clones in this sample may be carry-over from other donors' samples.

J is TRBJ1-4 and V is TRBV7-2, with TRBD1 identical over 9 bases. With 5 bases clipped from V and 3 bases from J, the junction kept 1 base outside the gene matches. Germline CDR1 and CDR2: SGHTA and FQGNSA. This CDR3 spans 14 amino acids. CDR3 in DNA: TGTGCCAGCAGCCGACAGGGGGCTAATGAAAAACTGTTTTTT. Translated: CASSRQGANEKLFF. The full variable domain, in which reference TRBV7-2 and TRBJ1-4 provide the parts outside the CDR3, is GAGVSQSPSNKVTEKGKDVELRCDPISGHTALYWYRQSLGQGLEFLIYFQGNSAPDKSGLPSDRFSAERTGGSVSTLTIQRTQQEDSAVYLCASSRQGANEKLFFGSGTQLSVL.

V and J are TRBV11-2 and TRBJ1-2, with 9 positions matching TRBD1. Germline V gene lookup returns CDR1 SGHAT and CDR2 FQNNGV. Trimming removed 1 base from V and 2 bases from J; junction bases left unmatched: 5. The CDR3 spans 16 residues. This CDR3 reads CASSLGWGQGNYGYTF. CDR3 in DNA: TGTGCCAGCAGCTTAGGATGGGGACAGGGAAACTATGGCTACACCTTC.

Remarks on this clone: One end of the junction fails to match germline, which may point to a read error. The chain uses TRBV2 and TRBJ2-1; D ambiguous. The CDR3 has 14 residues. The germline V gene has CDR1 SNHLY and CDR2 FYNNEI. DNA of the CDR3: TGTGCCAGCAGAGAAGAAAGTCGCGGTGGTGAGCAGTTCTTC. Translating it yields CASREESRGGEQFF.

There are many counts of this clone. The sample contains more than one DNA sequence encoding this CDR3. V usage is TRBV7-3 and J usage is TRBJ1-1; 9 bases match TRBD1. The junction had 1 base not matched to a gene; V was cut back by 1 base and J by 1 base. The CDR3 is 15 amino acids. CDR1 and CDR2 from the germline V gene are SGHTA and FQGTGA. As DNA, the CDR3 is TGTGCCAGCAGCTTAATGGGACAGGGGAACACTGAAGCTTTCTTT. Protein: CASSLMGQGNTEAFF.

A remark on this clone: This specimen includes other DNA sequences encoding the same CDR3. The chain employs TRBV6-5 and TRBJ2-7; TRBD2 agrees at 7 bases. The germline gives CDR1 MNHEY, CDR2 SVGAGI. V shed 0 bases and J 3 bases; nucleotides not matched to a gene: 8. CDR3 length equals 16 residues. CDR3 protein: CASSYSGGRVSYEQYF. The CDR3 DNA follows: TGTGCCAGCAGTTACTCGGGCGGGAGAGTGAGCTACGAGCAGTACTTC.

The V and J genes are TRBV28 and TRBJ2-5; D might be TRBD2 (5 bases). This CDR3 comprises 16 residues. Per the germline V gene, CDR1 is MDHEN and CDR2 is SYDVKM. The ends were cut back, 7 bases at V and 1 base at J, with 19 bases in the middle. CDR3 nucleotides: TGTGCCAGCACCTTGGCGCCGGGAAGGGCCCAAGAGACCCAGTACTTC. Protein sequence: CASTLAPGRAQETQYF.

The chain recombines TRBV18 with TRBJ2-1, with D unclear. CDR1 KGHSH and CDR2 LQKENI come from the germline V gene. The CDR3 length is 16 residues. The germline V and J ends were trimmed by 0 bases and 2 bases, with 11 bases remaining between them. The CDR3 DNA follows: TGTGCCAGCTCACCACCGGGCCAGTACCCCTACAATGAGCAGTTCTTC. Protein product: CASSPPGQYPYNEQFF.

The chain carries TRBV6-5 and TRBJ1-2; D possibly corresponds to TRBD1 (6 bases). This CDR3 is 15 amino acids long. Germline CDR1 MNHEY, CDR2 SVGAGI. V lost 6 bases and J 8 bases, leaving 22 bases between the germline ends. The CDR3 reads CASRSFDRLFYGYTF. Here the CDR3 DNA reads TGTGCCAGCAGATCCTTCGACAGGCTGTTCTACGGCTACACCTTC.

The chain recombines TRBV6-1 with TRBJ2-2; perhaps D is TRBD1 or TRBD2 (5 bases each). V was trimmed by 11 bases and J by 0 bases, leaving 13 bases between them. Germline V gene data show CDR1 as MNHNS and CDR2 as SASEGT. The CDR3 runs to 14 residues. The CDR3 here is CAGGRAPNTGELFF. CDR3 DNA: TGTGCCGGGGGACGGGCCCCGAACACCGGGGAGCTGTTTTTT.

This clone was recorded a few times. The gene calls are TRBV5-1 and TRBJ2-3; either TRBD1 or TRBD2 may supply D (7 bases each). The CDR3 sequence is 16 residues long. Germline V CDR1 and CDR2: SGHRS, YFSETQ. V lost 4 bases to trimming and J lost 1 base, with 16 bases between them. CDR3 protein: CASSTGAGVGTDTQYF. CDR3 DNA sequence: TGCGCCAGCAGCACAGGGGCGGGAGTCGGCACAGATACGCAGTATTTT.

This clone was counted between two and nine times. The genes are TRBV28 and TRBJ1-1, with D perhaps TRBD1 (6 bases). The CDR3 is 12 residues long. Trimming removed 5 bases at V and 9 bases at J, with 13 bases between. CDR1 MDHEN and CDR2 SYDVKM come from the germline V gene. The CDR3 DNA is TGTGCCAGCAGTAGGGGGGGAGGTAAAGCTTTCTTT. Translated, it gives CASSRGGGKAFF.

The chain has TRBV27 and TRBJ1-2; possible D gene TRBD1, 5 bases. The germline V gene encodes CDR1 MNHEY and CDR2 SMNVEV (reference sequence). CDR3 length: 16 residues. V was trimmed by 0 bases and J by 4 bases, leaving 15 bases between them. Here the CDR3 DNA reads TGTGCCAGCAGTTTATCGCCTTCCACAGGCCCCTATGGCTACACCTTC. Its translation is CASSLSPSTGPYGYTF.

The chain uses TRBV2 and TRBJ2-5; D is unresolved. CDR3 length: 15 amino acids. The germline V and J ends were trimmed by 2 bases and 9 bases, with 19 bases remaining between them. CDR1 and CDR2 from the germline V gene are SNHLY and FYNNEI. The CDR3 region is CASSEMSDPGMSQYF. The CDR3 DNA reads as TGTGCCAGCAGTGAAATGAGCGATCCGGGTATGTCCCAGTACTTC.

This clone occurred a few times. The CDR3 nucleotides read TGTGCCAGCGAAGAGGGGGGGAGGAGTGAAGCTTTCTTT. It specifies CASEEGGRSEAFF. The rearrangement uses TRBV25-1 and TRBJ1-1; TRBD1 might be the D (6 bases). Trimming took off 8 bases at V and 7 bases at J, with 17 bases between the two ends. Germline V CDR1 and CDR2: MGHDK, SYGVNS. The CDR3 runs to 13 residues.

The rearrangement uses TRBV5-8 and TRBJ2-7; D gene uncertain. The V end was cut by 7 bases, the J end by 6 bases, with 14 bases between. The length of the CDR3 is 12 residues. Germline V CDR1 and CDR2: SGHTS, YDEGEE. CDR3 sequence reads: CASGVADGEQYF. In DNA form, the CDR3 reads TGTGCCAGCGGGGTTGCGGACGGCGAGCAGTACTTC. The complete variable domain, with remaining parts taken from reference TRBV5-8 and TRBJ2-7, reads EAGVTQSPTHLIKTRGQQATLRCSPISGHTSVYWYQQALGLGLQFLLWYDEGEERNRGNFPPRFSGRQFPNYSSELNVNALELEDSALYLCASGVADGEQYFGPGTRLTVT.

The J gene is TRBJ2-7, the V gene TRBV5-8, with 9 bases identical to TRBD1. Looked up from germline, CDR1 is SGHTS and CDR2 is YDEGEE. V lost 6 bases, J lost 3 bases, and 7 bases stayed unmatched. The CDR3 sequence is 14 residues long. DNA of the CDR3: TGTGCCAGCAACCGGGGACAGGGTCTCTACGAGCAGTACTTC. As protein: CASNRGQGLYEQYF.

The J gene is TRBJ1-1, the V gene TRBV4-1, with unresolved D. Germline loops: CDR1 MGHRA, CDR2 YSYEKL. This CDR3 is built from 14 residues. Trimming took off 0 bases at V and 2 bases at J, with 7 bases between the two ends. DNA of the CDR3: TGCGCCAGCAGCCAAGATAGCCACAACACTGAAGCTTTCTTT. The encoded protein is CASSQDSHNTEAFF.

This clone has just a few counts. The V gene is TRBV6-1, the J gene TRBJ2-5, with D perhaps TRBD1 (6 bases). This CDR3 contains 13 residues. V lost 6 bases to trimming and J lost 3 bases, with 11 bases between them. Per the germline V gene, CDR1 is MNHNS and CDR2 is SASEGT. The CDR3 loop is CASREPGEETQYF. The CDR3 region has the DNA TGTGCCAGCAGGGAACCAGGGGAAGAGACCCAGTACTTC.

As concerns this clone: A far more abundant clone sits one base away, making this likely a read error. V is TRBV30 and J is TRBJ1-1; possible D gene TRBD1, 5 bases. CDR3 length: 13 amino acids. Germline values: CDR1 GTSNPN, CDR2 SVGIG (reference sequence). In DNA form, the CDR3 reads TGTGCCCGGAGTATAGACAGTGGGACTGAAGCTTTCTTT. Translation gives CARSIDSGTEAFF.

The V gene is TRBV18, the J gene TRBJ2-1; 10 bases match TRBD1. J gave up 2 bases and V 3 bases, and 13 bases lay outside the gene matches. From germline, CDR1 is KGHSH and CDR2 LQKENI. The CDR3 length is 19 residues. Here the CDR3 DNA reads TGTGCCAGCTCACCCCTATTCGCTGGGGGGACAGGGGCCTACAATGAGCAGTTCTTC. Its translation: CASSPLFAGGTGAYNEQFF.